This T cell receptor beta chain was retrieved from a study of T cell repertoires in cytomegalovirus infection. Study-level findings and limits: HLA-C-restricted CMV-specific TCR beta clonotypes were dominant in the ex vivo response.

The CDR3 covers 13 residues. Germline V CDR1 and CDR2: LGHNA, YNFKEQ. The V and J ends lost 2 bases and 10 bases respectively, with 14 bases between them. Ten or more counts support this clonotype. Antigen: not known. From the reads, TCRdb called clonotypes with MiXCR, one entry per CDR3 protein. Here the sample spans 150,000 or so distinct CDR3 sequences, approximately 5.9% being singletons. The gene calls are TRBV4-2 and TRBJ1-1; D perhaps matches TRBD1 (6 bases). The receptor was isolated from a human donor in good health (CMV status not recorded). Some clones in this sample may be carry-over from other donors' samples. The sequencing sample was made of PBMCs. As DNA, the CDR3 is TGTGCCAGCAGCCAACAAAACAGGGCCGGAGCTTTCTTT. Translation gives CASSQQNRAGAFF.